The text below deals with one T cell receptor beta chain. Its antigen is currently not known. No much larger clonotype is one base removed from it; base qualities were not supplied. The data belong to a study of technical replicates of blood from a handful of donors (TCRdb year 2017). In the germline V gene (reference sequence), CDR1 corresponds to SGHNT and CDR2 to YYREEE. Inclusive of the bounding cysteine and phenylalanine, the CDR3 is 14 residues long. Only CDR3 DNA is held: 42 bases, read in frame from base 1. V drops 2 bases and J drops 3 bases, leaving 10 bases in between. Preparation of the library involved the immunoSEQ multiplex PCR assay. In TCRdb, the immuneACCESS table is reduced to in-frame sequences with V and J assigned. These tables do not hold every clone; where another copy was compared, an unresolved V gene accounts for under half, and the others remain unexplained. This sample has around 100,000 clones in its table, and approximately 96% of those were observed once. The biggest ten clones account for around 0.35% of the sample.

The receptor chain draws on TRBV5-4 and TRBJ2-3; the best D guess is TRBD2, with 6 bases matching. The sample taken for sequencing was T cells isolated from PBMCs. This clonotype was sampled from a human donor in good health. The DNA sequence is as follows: TGTGCCAGCAGCTTACCGGGGGAAACAGATACGCAGTATTTT. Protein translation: CASSLPGETDTQYF.